Each of the 3 T cell receptor beta chains below was sequenced from the same sample in a study of CD8+CD57+ T cells in acquired aplastic anemia. Profiles of TCR beta VDJ and CDR3 were generated from a genomic DNA template. TCRdb reprocessed the reads with MiXCR, giving one entry per CDR3 protein. The sample lists approximately 120,000 distinct CDR3 sequences; approximately 40% were seen once. By flow cytometry, patients selected for sequencing had shown an expansion of CD8+CD57+ cells. Sequencing was done on a sample of sorted CD4+, CD8+, or CD8+CD57+ T cells (not recorded which) from PBMCs. The receptors were sampled from a human donor with aplastic anemia.

This clonotype was seen ten or more times. This chain connects TRBV11-1 to TRBJ2-3; TRBD2 aligns across 11 bases. With 2 bases clipped from V and 3 bases from J, the junction kept 4 bases outside the gene matches. CDR1 and CDR2 from the germline V gene are SGHAT and FQDESV (reference sequence). This CDR3 region has 16 residues. CDR3 sequence: CASSLTSGGFTDTQYF. CDR3 bases: TGTGCCAGCAGCTTAACTAGCGGGGGATTTACAGATACGCAGTATTTT.

There are many counts of this clonotype. The gene calls are TRBV19 and TRBJ2-7, with TRBD1 identical over 7 bases. Germline V gene data show CDR1 as LNHDA and CDR2 as SQIVND (reference sequence). This CDR3 region has 15 residues. V gave up 11 bases and J gave up 5 bases; unmatched junction bases: 18. The DNA of the CDR3 is TGTGCCGTTAAACCACGAGGGGGCAGGGACAACGAGCAGTACTTC. Its protein product is CAVKPRGGRDNEQYF. The entire variable domain, with the rest obtained from reference TRBV19 and TRBJ2-7, is as follows: DGGITQSPKYLFRKEGQNVTLSCEQNLNHDAMYWYRQDPGQGLRLIYYSQIVNDFQKGDIAEGYSVSREKKESFPLTVTSAQKNPTAFYLCAVKPRGGRDNEQYFGPGTRLTVT.

The V call is TRBV2, the J call TRBJ1-5; 7 bases line up with TRBD1. V shed 4 bases and J 5 bases; nucleotides not matched to a gene: 11. The CDR3 has 16 residues. Per the germline V gene, CDR1 is SNHLY and CDR2 is FYNNEI. The CDR3 DNA is TGTGCCAGCAGTGGACAGGGTAGCCGTCGATATCAGCCCCAGCATTTT. Amino acids: CASSGQGSRRYQPQHF.